This T cell receptor beta chain was sequenced during a study of shared clonotypes between healthy human individuals. Healthy HIV-negative adults with no recent acute infections or vaccinations were recruited as donors. Genomic DNA of unsorted samples came from 90 million to 95 million PBMCs. A remark on this clone: Its antigen is as yet unknown.

With V trimmed by 4 bases and J by 8 bases, 7 bases remained unmatched. The CDR3 extends over 14 amino acids. The germline V gene has CDR1 GTSNPN and CDR2 SVGIG (reference sequence). Points from the study as a whole: Blood was the sole source, and tissue repertoires probably differ.

As processed by the authors: Filtering differed because ImmunoSEQ produced junction-only sequences that carried no quality scores. Assay used: immunoSEQ multiplex PCR; TCRdb lists only in-frame clones, some missing. V, J and clone size are those of that table, while D and trimming were read from the DNA. The sample includes about 460,000 clones, roughly 80% seen only once; the top ten take about 12%. The rearrangement uses TRBV30 and TRBJ1-4; 10 positions agree with TRBD1. Source material: PBMCs. This TCR derives from a woman aged 40 to 50 in good health. Some clones in this sample may be carry-over from other donors' samples. The DNA for the CDR3 is TGTGCCTGGAACCTAGGACAGGGGGGCGAAAAACTGTTTTTT. It encodes CAWNLGQGGEKLFF.